Shown below are 5 T cell receptor beta chains from a single sample sequenced in a study of vaccination and CD4 T cells after COVID-19. The Oncomine TCR Beta short-read assay sequenced DNA from cultured CD4+ T cells. TCRdb recomputed calls from the PCR reads with MiXCR, one row per CDR3 protein. Seen here are some 15,000 distinct CDR3 sequences, over 45% observed once, and the top ten hold about 16%. Treatment reported: approximately 10-day PBMC culture with coronavirus spike peptide pools or control peptides (ViraFEST assay). The antigens of these receptors remain unknown. The sequences come from CD4+ T cells from blood, cultured in vitro, collected before SARS-CoV-2 vaccination. All receptors come from a human donor who had recovered from COVID-19.

This chain links TRBV19 with TRBJ2-3; D may be TRBD2 (6 bases). This CDR3 spans 15 amino acids. Germline lookup yields CDR1 LNHDA and CDR2 SQIVND (reference sequence). Trimming pared 3 bases from V and 5 bases from J, leaving 15 bases between. Written as DNA, the CDR3 is TGTGCCAGTAGTATCGGTGGAGGGCCTGTAGATACGCAGTATTTT. Translating gives CASSIGGGPVDTQYF.

CDR3 sequence reads: CASSFSSGGDTQYF. CDR3 DNA sequence: TGTGCCAGCAGCTTCTCTAGCGGGGGTGATACGCAGTATTTT. The V call is TRBV5-6, the J call TRBJ2-3, with TRBD2 identical over 10 bases. V shed 2 bases and J 6 bases; nucleotides not matched to a gene: 3. Germline values: CDR1 SGHDT, CDR2 YYEEEE. This CDR3 contains 14 residues.

The chain links TRBV2 to TRBJ2-5; a weak D match, TRBD1 (6 bases). V lost 4 bases to trimming and J lost 4 bases, with 13 bases between them. The CDR3 is made up of 14 amino acids. CDR1 and CDR2 from the germline V gene are SNHLY and FYNNEI. The CDR3 bases are TGTGCCAGCAGTGGACAGTTAGGGGGAGAGACCCAGTACTTC. This sequence encodes CASSGQLGGETQYF.

V gene TRBV12-3 or TRBV12-4 combines with J gene TRBJ2-1; 7 bases agree with TRBD2. CDR3 size: 14 residues. The V gene end was trimmed by 7 bases and the J gene end by 5 bases; junction bases not matched to a gene: 8. The CDR3 DNA sequence: TGTGCCAGCATCGTTAGCGGGTTTAACAATGAGCAGTTCTTC. Its translation: CASIVSGFNNEQFF.

This chain links TRBV5-1 with TRBJ2-1; 8 bases match TRBD2. The CDR3 totals 16 residues. Germline values: CDR1 SGHRS, CDR2 YFSETQ. Unmatched junction bases numbered 15, after V lost 4 bases and J lost 9 bases. This CDR3 reads CASSRGASGSMVEQFF. In DNA, the CDR3 is TGCGCCAGCAGCAGGGGCGCGAGCGGGAGTATGGTTGAGCAGTTCTTC.